This T cell receptor beta chain comes out of a study of T cell responses to AZD1222 COVID-19 vaccine. Study outcomes and limitations: Vaccine-associated CD4 TCRs ranged over spike, dominating at 160-218 and 743-854.

For this clone: Its specificity is not known.

Looked up from germline, CDR1 is MNHEY and CDR2 is SVGAGI. After removal of 4 bases from V and 5 bases from J, the junction contained 9 bases not matched to a gene. The CDR3 is 16 residues long. Assay used: immunoSEQ multiplex PCR; TCRdb lists only in-frame clones, some missing. The sample has 240,000 or so clones, over 85% seen once. The specimen was peripheral blood, collected on day 0 of AZD1222 vaccination. The receptor's source is an adult in good health. The gene calls are TRBV6-5 and TRBJ1-4; TRBD1 matches 8 bases. CDR3 bases: TGTGCCAGCAGTTCCCCCCGGGGACAGGCGAATGAAAAACTGTTTTTT. Translated, it gives CASSSPRGQANEKLFF.